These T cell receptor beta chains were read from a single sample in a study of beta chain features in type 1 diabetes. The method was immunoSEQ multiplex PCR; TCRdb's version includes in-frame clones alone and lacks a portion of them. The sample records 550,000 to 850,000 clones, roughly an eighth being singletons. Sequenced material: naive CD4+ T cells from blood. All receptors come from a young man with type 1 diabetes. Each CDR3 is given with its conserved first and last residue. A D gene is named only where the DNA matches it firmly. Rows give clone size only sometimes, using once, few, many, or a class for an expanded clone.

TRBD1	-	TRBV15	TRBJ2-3	CATSRETGSIQYF	TGTGCCACCAGCAGAGAGACAGGGAGTATTCAGTATTTT
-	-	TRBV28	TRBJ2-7	CASSLPGIEQYF	TGTGCCAGCAGTTTGCCAGGGATCGAGCAGTACTTC
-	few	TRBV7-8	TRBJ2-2	CASSFRGSNTGELFF	TGTGCCAGCAGCTTCCGGGGCTCGAACACCGGGGAGCTGTTTTTT
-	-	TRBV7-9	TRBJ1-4	CASSAGLLGPSGNEKLFF	TGTGCCAGCAGCGCCGGTCTCCTGGGGCCGTCGGGTAATGAAAAACTGTTTTTT
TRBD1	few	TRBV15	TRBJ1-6	CATSRDSTGGYSPLHF	TGTGCCACCAGCAGAGATTCGACAGGGGGCTATTCACCCCTCCACTTT
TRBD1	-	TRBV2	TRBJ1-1	CASKGQGVEAFF	TGTGCCAGCAAGGGACAGGGAGTAGAAGCTTTCTTT
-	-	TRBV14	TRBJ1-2	CASSRGPSYGYTF	TGTGCCAGCAGCCGTGGACCCAGCTATGGCTACACCTTC
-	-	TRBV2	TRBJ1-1	CASSGGQKTFF	TGTGCCAGCAGCGGGGGCCAGAAAACTTTCTTT
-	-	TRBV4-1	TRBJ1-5	CASSQDPLAGKHF	TGCGCCAGCAGCCAAGATCCCCTCGCGGGGAAGCATTTT
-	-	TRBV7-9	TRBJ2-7	CASSLDSTTYEQYF	TGTGCCAGCAGCTTAGACAGTACTACCTACGAGCAGTACTTC
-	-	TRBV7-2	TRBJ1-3	CASSLYGEVYSSGNTIYF	TGTGCCAGCAGCTTATACGGGGAGGTGTATTCCTCTGGAAACACCATATATTTT
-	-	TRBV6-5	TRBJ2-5	CASSRADIQETQYF	TGTGCCAGCAGCAGAGCGGACATCCAAGAGACCCAGTACTTC
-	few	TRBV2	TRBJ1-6	CASSFGSSYNSPLHF	TGTGCCAGCAGTTTTGGGAGCTCCTATAATTCACCCCTCCACTTT
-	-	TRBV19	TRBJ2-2	CASRRGWDTGELFF	TGTGCCAGTAGGAGGGGATGGGACACCGGGGAGCTGTTTTTT
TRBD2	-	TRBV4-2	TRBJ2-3	CASSQRTSPDLTDTQYF	TGTGCCAGCAGCCAGAGGACTAGCCCCGACCTCACAGATACGCAGTATTTT
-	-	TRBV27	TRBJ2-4	CASSFGNIQYF	TGTGCCAGCAGTTTTGGCAACATTCAGTACTTC
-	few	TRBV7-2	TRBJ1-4	CASSLAQGGGTEKLFF	TGTGCCAGCAGCTTAGCGCAGGGAGGAGGTACTGAAAAACTGTTTTTT
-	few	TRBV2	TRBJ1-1	CASRADRSFTEAFF	TGTGCCAGCAGGGCAGACAGGAGCTTCACTGAAGCTTTCTTT
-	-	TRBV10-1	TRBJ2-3	CASSETADTQYF	TGCGCCAGCAGTGAGACAGCAGATACGCAGTATTTT
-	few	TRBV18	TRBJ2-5	CASSTTLGETQYF	TGTGCCAGCTCAACCACACTCGGAGAGACCCAGTACTTC
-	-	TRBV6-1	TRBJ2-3	CASSESGSTDTQYF	TGTGCCAGCAGTGAGAGCGGGAGCACAGATACGCAGTATTTT
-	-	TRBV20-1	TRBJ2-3	CSAPRADTQYF	TGCAGTGCCCCGAGAGCAGATACGCAGTATTTT
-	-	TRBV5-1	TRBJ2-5	CASREGAQETQYF	TGCGCCAGCAGGGAGGGGGCCCAAGAGACCCAGTACTTC
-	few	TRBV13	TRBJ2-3	CASNKRDRSDTQYF	TGTGCCAGCAACAAGAGGGACCGGAGTGATACGCAGTATTTT
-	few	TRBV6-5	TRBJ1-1	CASSLTGNTEAFF	TGTGCCAGCAGCCTGACAGGGAACACTGAAGCTTTCTTT
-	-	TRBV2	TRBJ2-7	CASSEARRTAYEQYF	TGTGCCAGCAGTGAAGCCCGCCGGACAGCCTACGAGCAGTACTTC